This record looks at one T cell receptor (beta chain) sequence and its context. Antigen: not known. When replicate PCRs were run on sorted subsets, they used around 200 ng DNA, some 33,000 T cell genomes. Using immunoSEQ multiplex PCR, the repertoire was profiled, and TCRdb retains in-frame clones only, with some absent. Of roughly 660,000 clones listed, less than 95% were seen once; the top ten hold around a third. This entry belongs to a study of shared clonotypes between healthy human individuals. On the study more broadly: Used for every donor were three CD4 naive, three CD4 memory, two CD8 naive and one CD8 memory plate. Study results and caveats: What limited the represented genetic and exposure-history diversity was the small number of donors. Inspection by rarefaction showed sorted-subset sequencing to be incomplete despite large depth.

The CDR3 runs to 15 residues. Germline CDR1 is PRHDT and CDR2 is FYEKMQ (reference sequence). Trimming removed 5 bases from V and 2 bases from J, with 13 bases in between. The receptor comes from a man aged 18 to 35 in good health. Some clones in this sample may be carry-over from other donors' samples. The chain combines TRBV13 with TRBJ2-1; D tentatively reads TRBD1 or TRBD2 (5 bases each). Sequencing input: memory CD8+ T cells from PBMCs. Subset: CD45RO+ cells pooled with CCR7-negative TemRA cells. The CDR3 sequence: CASSPRDGPYNEQFF. CDR3 nucleotide sequence: TGTGCCAGCAGCCCTCGGGACGGACCCTACAATGAGCAGTTCTTC.